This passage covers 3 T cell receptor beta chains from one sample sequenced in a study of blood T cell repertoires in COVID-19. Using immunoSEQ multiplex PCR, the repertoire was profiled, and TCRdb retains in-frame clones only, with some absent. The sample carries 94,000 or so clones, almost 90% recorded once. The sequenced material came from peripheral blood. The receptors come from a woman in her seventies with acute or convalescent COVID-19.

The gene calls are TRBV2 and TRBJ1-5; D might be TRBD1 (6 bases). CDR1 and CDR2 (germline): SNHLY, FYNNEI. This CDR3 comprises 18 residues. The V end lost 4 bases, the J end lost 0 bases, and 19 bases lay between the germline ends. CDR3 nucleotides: TGTGCCAGCAGTGCTTTTACAGGGTTTTCCTATAGCAATCAGCCCCAGCATTTT. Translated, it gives CASSAFTGFSYSNQPQHF.

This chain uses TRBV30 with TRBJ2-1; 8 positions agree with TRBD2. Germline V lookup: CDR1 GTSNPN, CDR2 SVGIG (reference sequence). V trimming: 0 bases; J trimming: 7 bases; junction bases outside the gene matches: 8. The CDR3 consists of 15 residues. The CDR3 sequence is CAWSVRAGVGNEQFF. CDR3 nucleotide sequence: TGTGCCTGGAGTGTACGAGCGGGAGTCGGGAATGAGCAGTTCTTC.

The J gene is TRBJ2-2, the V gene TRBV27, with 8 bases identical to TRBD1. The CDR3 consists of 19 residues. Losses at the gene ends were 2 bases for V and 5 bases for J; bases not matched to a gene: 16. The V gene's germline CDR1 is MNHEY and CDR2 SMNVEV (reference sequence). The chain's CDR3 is CASSLQARLRDRRTGELFF. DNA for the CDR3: TGTGCCAGCAGTTTACAGGCCAGACTCCGGGACAGGAGGACCGGGGAGCTGTTTTTT.